This TCR beta chain was retrieved from a study of T cell responses to AZD1222 COVID-19 vaccine. Assay used: immunoSEQ multiplex PCR; TCRdb lists only in-frame clones, some missing. The profile shows approximately 90,000 clones, approximately 89% of them singletons. Overall study findings and caveats: With dominance at 160-218 and 743-854, vaccine-associated CD4 TCRs spanned spike.

Comments on this clone: Antigen specificity is unknown.

The germline V gene encodes CDR1 MNHNS and CDR2 SASEGT. Trimming removed 3 bases from V and 0 bases from J; junction bases left unmatched: 9. The CDR3 runs 18 residues. This sample comprised peripheral blood, obtained on day 0 of AZD1222 vaccination. The TCR comes from an adult in good health. The gene calls are TRBV6-1 and TRBJ2-7, with 12 positions matching TRBD2. The CDR3 sequence is CASSEGTSGWFGSYEQYF. The CDR3 nucleotides are TGTGCCAGCAGTGAGGGGACTAGCGGGTGGTTTGGCTCCTACGAGCAGTACTTC.